This TCR beta chain was recorded in a study of cytomegalovirus exposure and HLA in healthy donors. This clone was recorded a few times. This PCR relied on a set of 60 Vbeta primers and 13 Jbeta primers. Here immunoSEQ multiplex PCR was the method, and the copy in TCRdb shows in-frame clones only, minus some. The table shows about 62,000 clones, with about 89% occurring only once. Germline-derived CDR1 and CDR2 are GTSNPN and SVGIG (reference sequence). The CDR3 length is 15 residues. Trimming removed 0 bases from V and 4 bases from J, with 14 bases in between. Source material: PBMCs. The V and J genes are TRBV30 and TRBJ2-3; possible D gene TRBD1, 6 bases. This TCR came from a man aged 18 to 29 in good health and CMV-seronegative. The CDR3 bases are TGTGCCTGGAGTGTAGGGGCAGGGGAGTCAGATACGCAGTATTTT. Its translation is CAWSVGAGESDTQYF.